The T cell receptor beta chain described here comes from a study of cytomegalovirus exposure and HLA in healthy donors. Concerning this clone: Its antigen is still unknown.

This CDR3 is built from 13 residues. Both 60 Vbeta primers and 13 Jbeta primers went into the PCR. Data came from immunoSEQ multiplex PCR; TCRdb stores just in-frame clones and leaves some out. The repertoire has 150,000 or so clones, about four fifths of them found once; the top ten carry less than 10%. Study results and caveats: HLA alleles showed associations with about 17,000 TCR beta sequences in a later analysis, at a 0.05 false discovery rate.

The sample taken for sequencing was PBMCs. The sequence was collected from a man aged 30 to 39 in good health and CMV-seropositive. The chain combines TRBV21-1 with TRBJ2-5; TRBD2 is taken as the D call from the table, unchecked against the DNA. TRBV21-1 is recorded as a pseudogene. This chain's CDR3 is CASSKGRGETQYF. The DNA of the CDR3 is TGTGCCAGCAGCAAAGGGAGGGGAGAGACCCAGTACTTC.